This entry concerns a single T cell receptor (beta chain). No antigen is known for it. The time point was: baseline pretreatment blood. Documented treatment: 15 Gy SBRT to primary tumor, nephrectomy 4 weeks later. This renal cell carcinoma was of the clear cell type. Germline V gives CDR1 SGHTA, CDR2 FQGNSA. There are 14 residues in the CDR3. Trimming left V 2 bases short and J 3 bases short, with 10 bases between. This sample was taken from a study of radiation and T cells in renal cell carcinoma. Study-wide findings and caveats: From baseline, blood top tumor clonotypes peaked at 2 weeks post-radiation. No pretreatment tumor biopsies were available for baseline clonotypes.

Here immunoSEQ multiplex PCR was the method, and the copy in TCRdb shows in-frame clones only, minus some. This table holds 120,000 to 150,000 clones, around 78% found once. The V and J genes are TRBV7-2 and TRBJ2-5; D gene ambiguous. The sample consisted of blood, taken from a patient whose treatment included radiotherapy and nephrectomy. The clonotype originates from a woman between 45 and 65 years old with renal cell carcinoma. CDR3 nucleotide sequence: TGTGCCAGCAGCTTATCTGGGGATAAAGAGACCCAGTACTTC. Translated: CASSLSGDKETQYF.